These 8 T cell receptor beta chains originate from one sample sequenced in a study of CD8 T cells in Susac syndrome. RNA in amounts of roughly 0.45 to 1 ug was reverse transcribed with random hexamers. One entry per CDR3 protein, called by TCRdb with MiXCR from the immunoSEQ multiplex PCR reads. The sample shows roughly 67,000 distinct CDR3 sequences, approximately 94% of them seen only once. Input material: CD8+ T cells from PBMCs. Every receptor here comes from a human donor with multiple sclerosis.

The chain couples TRBV7-9 to TRBJ2-7; no clear D. Germline V gives CDR1 SEHNR, CDR2 FQNEAQ (reference sequence). This CDR3 is 11 amino acids long. V lost 9 bases and J lost 5, with 11 bases in between. In DNA form, the CDR3 reads TGTGCCAGTCGCCGTGAGAACGAGCAGTACTTC. Amino acid sequence: CASRRENEQYF.

V and J are TRBV6-6 and TRBJ1-4, with D unclear. This CDR3 comprises 13 residues. With 5 bases removed from V and 8 bases from J, the gap between germline ends came to 12 bases. The V gene's germline CDR1 is MNHNY and CDR2 SVGAGI (reference sequence). The CDR3 sequence is CASSKRSGEKLFF. In DNA form, the CDR3 reads TGTGCCAGCAGTAAACGCAGTGGGGAAAAACTGTTTTTT.

The chain recombines TRBV13 with TRBJ1-2; 7 positions match TRBD1. There are 16 residues in the CDR3. Losses at the gene ends were 4 bases for V and 8 bases for J; bases not matched to a gene: 16. Germline V gene data show CDR1 as PRHDT and CDR2 as FYEKMQ (reference sequence). CDR3 sequence: CASSSPPGQYVRGYTF. CDR3 nucleotides: TGTGCCAGCAGCTCGCCTCCGGGACAGTACGTTCGCGGCTACACCTTC.

The chain carries TRBV2 and TRBJ1-5, with 9 bases lining up with TRBD1. Germline V gives CDR1 SNHLY, CDR2 FYNNEI. The trim removed 3 bases at V and 1 base at J, leaving 4 bases unmatched. CDR3 size: 16 residues. The CDR3 DNA follows: TGTGCCAGCAGTGATGGACAGGGGATAAGCAATCAGCCCCAGCATTTT. Amino acid sequence: CASSDGQGISNQPQHF. Full variable domain (remainder filled in from reference TRBV2 and TRBJ1-5): EPEVTQTPSHQVTQMGQEVILRCVPISNHLYFYWYRQILGQKVEFLVSFYNNEISEKSEIFDDQFSVERPDGSNFTLKIRSTKLEDSAMYFCASSDGQGISNQPQHFGDGTRLSIL.

V is TRBV20-1 and J is TRBJ1-6; a weak D match, TRBD1 (5 bases). V was trimmed by 4 bases and J by 5 bases, leaving 15 bases between them. The V gene's germline CDR1 is DFQATT and CDR2 SNEGSKA (reference sequence). The CDR3 has 15 residues. CDR3 in amino acids: CSAKDALGHNSPLHF. The CDR3 region has the DNA TGCAGTGCTAAGGATGCGTTGGGACATAATTCACCCCTCCACTTT.

The CDR3 loop reads CSANREPNTGELFF. CDR3 nucleotides: TGCAGCGCTAACAGGGAGCCGAACACCGGGGAGCTGTTTTTT. The V gene is TRBV29-1, the J gene TRBJ2-2; TRBD1 might be the D (6 bases). Trimming pared 7 bases from V and 0 bases from J, leaving 12 bases between. The CDR3 is 14 residues long. Germline CDR1 and CDR2: SQVTM and ANQGSEA.

The CDR3: CASSGREGIGEQYF. The CDR3 region has the DNA TGTGCCAGCAGTGGACGGGAGGGGATAGGGGAGCAGTACTTC. This chain uses TRBV27 with TRBJ2-7; TRBD2 matches 8 bases. After removal of 5 bases from V and 7 bases from J, the junction contained 10 bases not matched to a gene. The CDR3 contains 14 residues. Per the germline V gene, CDR1 is MNHEY and CDR2 is SMNVEV (reference sequence).

The DNA of the CDR3 is TGTGCCAGCAGTTTGGGACCCGGAAACACCGGGGAGCTGTTTTTT. Protein: CASSLGPGNTGELFF. V is TRBV27 and J is TRBJ2-2; D is tentatively TRBD1 or TRBD2 (5 bases each). CDR3 length equals 15 residues. V was trimmed by 3 bases and J by 2 bases, leaving 10 bases between them. The germline CDR1 and CDR2 sequences are MNHEY and SMNVEV (reference sequence).